This entry concerns a single TCR beta chain. This record belongs to a study of control samples from healthy donors and cancer patients. CDR3 size: 13 residues. Germline values: CDR1 KGHDR, CDR2 SFDVKD. Trimming shortened V by 5 bases and J by 0 bases, and 6 bases separated the two germline ends. Repertoires were generated with immunoSEQ multiplex PCR, while TCRdb's copy carries only in-frame clones and drops some. Among some 58,000 clones listed, around 87% were seen once. The chain joins TRBV24-1 to TRBJ1-1; D call uncertain. This receptor was identified in a woman between 55 and 75 years old with lung cancer. The sample was PBMCs. Written as DNA, the CDR3 is TGTGCCACCAGTGCCAGTCTGAACACTGAAGCTTTCTTT. The encoded protein is CATSASLNTEAFF.